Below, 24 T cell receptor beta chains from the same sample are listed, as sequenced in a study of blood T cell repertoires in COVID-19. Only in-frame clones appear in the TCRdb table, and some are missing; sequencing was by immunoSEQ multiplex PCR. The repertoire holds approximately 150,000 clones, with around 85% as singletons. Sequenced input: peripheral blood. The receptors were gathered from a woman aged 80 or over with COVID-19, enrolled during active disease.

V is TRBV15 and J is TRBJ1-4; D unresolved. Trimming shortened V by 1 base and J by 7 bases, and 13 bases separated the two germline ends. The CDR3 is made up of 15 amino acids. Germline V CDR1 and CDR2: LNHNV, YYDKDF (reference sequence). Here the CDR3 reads CATSRGRGVIEKLFF. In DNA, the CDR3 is TGTGCCACCAGCAGAGGGCGAGGAGTAATTGAAAAACTGTTTTTT.

The DNA of the CDR3 is TGTGCCAGCATCCTGGGGGGACGGGACACTGAAGCTTTCTTT. As protein: CASILGGRDTEAFF. The V call is TRBV7-6, the J call TRBJ1-1; a weak D match, TRBD1 (5 bases). Germline V gene lookup returns CDR1 SGHVS and CDR2 FNYEAQ. CDR3 length: 14 amino acids. V was trimmed by 7 bases and J by 3 bases, leaving 15 bases between them.

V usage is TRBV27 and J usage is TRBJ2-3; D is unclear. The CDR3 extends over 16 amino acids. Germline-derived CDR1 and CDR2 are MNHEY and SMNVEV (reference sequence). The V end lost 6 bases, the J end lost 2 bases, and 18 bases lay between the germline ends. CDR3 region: CASSNVRQKYTDTQYF. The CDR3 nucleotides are TGTGCCAGCAGCAATGTGAGGCAGAAGTACACAGATACGCAGTATTTT.

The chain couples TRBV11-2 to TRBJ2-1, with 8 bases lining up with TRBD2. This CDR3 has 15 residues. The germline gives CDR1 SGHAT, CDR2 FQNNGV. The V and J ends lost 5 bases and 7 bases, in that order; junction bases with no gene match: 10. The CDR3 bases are TGTGCCAGCAGCACCGGGGGACTAGGAAAAAATGAGCAGTTCTTC. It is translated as CASSTGGLGKNEQFF.

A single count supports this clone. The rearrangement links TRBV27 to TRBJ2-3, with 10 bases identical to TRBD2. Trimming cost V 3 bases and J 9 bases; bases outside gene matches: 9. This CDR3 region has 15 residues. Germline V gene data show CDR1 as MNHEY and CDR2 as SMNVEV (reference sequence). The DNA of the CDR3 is TGTGCCAGCAGTTTTAGGCTAGCGGGAGAAGGGACGCAGTATTTT. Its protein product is CASSFRLAGEGTQYF.

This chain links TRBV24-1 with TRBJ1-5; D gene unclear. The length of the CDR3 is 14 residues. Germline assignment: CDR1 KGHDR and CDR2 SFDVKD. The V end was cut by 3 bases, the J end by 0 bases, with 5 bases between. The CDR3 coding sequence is TGTGCCACCAGTGATCGGGTTAGCAATCAGCCCCAGCATTTT. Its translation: CATSDRVSNQPQHF.

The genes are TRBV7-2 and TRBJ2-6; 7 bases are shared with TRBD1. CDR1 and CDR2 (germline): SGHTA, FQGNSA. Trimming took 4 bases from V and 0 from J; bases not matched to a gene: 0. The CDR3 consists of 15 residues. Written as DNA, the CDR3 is TGTGCCAGCAGCTCAGGGGGCTCTGGGGCCAACGTCCTGACTTTC. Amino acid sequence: CASSSGGSGANVLTF. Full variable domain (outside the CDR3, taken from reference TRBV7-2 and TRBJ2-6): GAGVSQSPSNKVTEKGKDVELRCDPISGHTALYWYRQSLGQGLEFLIYFQGNSAPDKSGLPSDRFSAERTGGSVSTLTIQRTQQEDSAVYLCASSSGGSGANVLTFGAGSRLTVL.

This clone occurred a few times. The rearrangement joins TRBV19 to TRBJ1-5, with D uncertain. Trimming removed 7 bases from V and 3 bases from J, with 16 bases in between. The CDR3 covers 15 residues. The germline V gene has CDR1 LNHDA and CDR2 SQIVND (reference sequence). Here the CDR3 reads CASKTVRLLNQPQHF. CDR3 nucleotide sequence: TGTGCCAGTAAAACGGTCAGGCTACTCAATCAGCCCCAGCATTTT.

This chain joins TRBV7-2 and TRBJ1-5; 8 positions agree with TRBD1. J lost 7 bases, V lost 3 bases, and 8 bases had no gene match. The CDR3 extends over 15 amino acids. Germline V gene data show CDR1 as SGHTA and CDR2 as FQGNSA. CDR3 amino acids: CASSLGAGGFQPQHF. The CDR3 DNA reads TGTGCCAGCAGCTTGGGGGCAGGGGGCTTCCAGCCCCAGCATTTT.

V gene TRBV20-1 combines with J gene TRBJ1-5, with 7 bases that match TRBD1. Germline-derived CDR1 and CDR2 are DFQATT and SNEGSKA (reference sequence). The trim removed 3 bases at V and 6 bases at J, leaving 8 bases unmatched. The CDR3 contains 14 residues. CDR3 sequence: CSASLGGEGQPQHF. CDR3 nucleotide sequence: TGCAGTGCTAGTTTAGGGGGCGAAGGTCAGCCCCAGCATTTT.

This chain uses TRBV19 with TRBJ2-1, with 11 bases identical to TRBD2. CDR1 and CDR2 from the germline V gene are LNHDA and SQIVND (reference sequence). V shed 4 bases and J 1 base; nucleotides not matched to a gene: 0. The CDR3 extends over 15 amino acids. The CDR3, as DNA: TGTGCCAGTAGTACTAGCGGGGGGTCCTACAATGAGCAGTTCTTC. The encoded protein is CASSTSGGSYNEQFF.

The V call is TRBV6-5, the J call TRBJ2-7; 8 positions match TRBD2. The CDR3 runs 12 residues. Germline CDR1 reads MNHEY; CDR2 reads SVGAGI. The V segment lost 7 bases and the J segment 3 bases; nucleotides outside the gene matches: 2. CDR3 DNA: TGTGCCAGCACTACTAGCGGCTACGAGCAGTACTTC. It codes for CASTTSGYEQYF.

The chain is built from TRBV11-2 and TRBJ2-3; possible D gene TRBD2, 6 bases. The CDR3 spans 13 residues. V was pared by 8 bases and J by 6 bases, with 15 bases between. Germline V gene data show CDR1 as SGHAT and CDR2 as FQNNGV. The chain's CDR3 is CASRAGYRDTQYF. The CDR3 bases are TGTGCCAGCCGAGCGGGCTACAGGGATACGCAGTATTTT.

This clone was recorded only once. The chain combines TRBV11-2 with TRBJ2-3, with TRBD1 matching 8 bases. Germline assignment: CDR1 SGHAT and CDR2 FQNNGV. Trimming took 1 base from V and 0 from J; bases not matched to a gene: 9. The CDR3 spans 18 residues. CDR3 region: CASSLGGLTGVSTDTQYF. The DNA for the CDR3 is TGTGCCAGCAGCTTAGGGGGCCTGACAGGGGTTAGCACAGATACGCAGTATTTT.

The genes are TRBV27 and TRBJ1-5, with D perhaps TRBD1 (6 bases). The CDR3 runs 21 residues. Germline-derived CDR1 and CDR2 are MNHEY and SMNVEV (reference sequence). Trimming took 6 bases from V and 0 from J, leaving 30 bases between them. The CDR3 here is CASRSPRQVMLVPNSNQPQHF. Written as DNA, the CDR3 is TGTGCCAGCAGAAGCCCCCGACAGGTTATGCTGGTTCCGAATAGCAATCAGCCCCAGCATTTT.

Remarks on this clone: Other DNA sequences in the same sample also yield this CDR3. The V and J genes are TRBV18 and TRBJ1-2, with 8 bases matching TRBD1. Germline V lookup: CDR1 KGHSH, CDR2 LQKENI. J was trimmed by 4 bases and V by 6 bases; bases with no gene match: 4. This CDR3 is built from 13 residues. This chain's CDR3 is CASSPDRGYGYTF. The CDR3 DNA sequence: TGTGCCAGCTCCCCCGACAGGGGCTATGGCTACACCTTC.

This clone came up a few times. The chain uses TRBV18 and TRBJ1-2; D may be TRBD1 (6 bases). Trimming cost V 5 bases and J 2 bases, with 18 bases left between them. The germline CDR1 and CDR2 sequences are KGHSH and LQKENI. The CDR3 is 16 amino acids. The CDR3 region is CASSSWDTTLNYGYTF. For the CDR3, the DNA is TGTGCCAGCTCATCATGGGACACCACTCTCAACTATGGCTACACCTTC.

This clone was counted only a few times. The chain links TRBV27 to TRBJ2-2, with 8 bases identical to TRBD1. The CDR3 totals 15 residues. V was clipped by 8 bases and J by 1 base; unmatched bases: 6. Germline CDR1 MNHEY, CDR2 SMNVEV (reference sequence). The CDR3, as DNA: TGTGCCAGCGGATCCGGGACAGGGAACACCGGGGAGCTGTTTTTT. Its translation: CASGSGTGNTGELFF.

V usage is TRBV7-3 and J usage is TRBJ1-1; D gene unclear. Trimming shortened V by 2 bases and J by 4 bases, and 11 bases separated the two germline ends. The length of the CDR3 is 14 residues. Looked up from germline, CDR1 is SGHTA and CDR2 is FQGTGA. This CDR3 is CASSLQALSTEAFF. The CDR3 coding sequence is TGTGCCAGCAGCTTACAAGCGCTGAGCACTGAAGCTTTCTTT.

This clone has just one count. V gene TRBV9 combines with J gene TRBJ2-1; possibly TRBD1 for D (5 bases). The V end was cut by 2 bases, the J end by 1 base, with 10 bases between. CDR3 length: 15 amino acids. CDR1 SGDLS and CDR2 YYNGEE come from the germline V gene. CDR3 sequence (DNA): TGTGCCAGCAGCGTCGACAGTGCGTCCTACAATGAGCAGTTCTTC. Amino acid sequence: CASSVDSASYNEQFF.

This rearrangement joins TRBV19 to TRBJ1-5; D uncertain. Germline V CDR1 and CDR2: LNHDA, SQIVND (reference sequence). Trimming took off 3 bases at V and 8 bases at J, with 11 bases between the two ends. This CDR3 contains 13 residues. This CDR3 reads CASSMRAVEPQHF. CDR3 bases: TGTGCCAGTAGTATGAGGGCGGTCGAGCCCCAGCATTTT.

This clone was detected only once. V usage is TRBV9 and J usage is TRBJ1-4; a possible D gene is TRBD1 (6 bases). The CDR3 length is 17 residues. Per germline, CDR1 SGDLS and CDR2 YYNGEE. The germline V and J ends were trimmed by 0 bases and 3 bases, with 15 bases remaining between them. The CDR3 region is CASSVGPAPGANEKLFF. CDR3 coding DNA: TGTGCCAGCAGCGTAGGTCCAGCCCCAGGGGCTAATGAAAAACTGTTTTTT.

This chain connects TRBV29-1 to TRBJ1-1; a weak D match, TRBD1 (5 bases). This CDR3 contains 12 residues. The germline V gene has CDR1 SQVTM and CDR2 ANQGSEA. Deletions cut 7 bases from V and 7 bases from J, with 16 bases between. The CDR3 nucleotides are TGCAGCGCCTCCGACAGCGTTGATGAAGCTTTCTTT. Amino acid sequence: CSASDSVDEAFF. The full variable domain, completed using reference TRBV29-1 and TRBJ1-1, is SAVISQKPSRDICQRGTSLTIQCQVDSQVTMMFWYRQQPGQSLTLIATANQGSEATYESGFVIDKFPISRPNLTFSTLTVSNMSPEDSSIYLCSASDSVDEAFFGQGTRLTVV.

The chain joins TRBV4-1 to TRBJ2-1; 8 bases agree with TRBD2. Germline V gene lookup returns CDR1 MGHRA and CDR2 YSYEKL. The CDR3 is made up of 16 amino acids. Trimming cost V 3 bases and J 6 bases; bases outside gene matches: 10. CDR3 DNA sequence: TGCGCCAGCAGCCAGCCCGGGACTAGGGTTTTCAATGAGCAGTTCTTC. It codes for CASSQPGTRVFNEQFF.